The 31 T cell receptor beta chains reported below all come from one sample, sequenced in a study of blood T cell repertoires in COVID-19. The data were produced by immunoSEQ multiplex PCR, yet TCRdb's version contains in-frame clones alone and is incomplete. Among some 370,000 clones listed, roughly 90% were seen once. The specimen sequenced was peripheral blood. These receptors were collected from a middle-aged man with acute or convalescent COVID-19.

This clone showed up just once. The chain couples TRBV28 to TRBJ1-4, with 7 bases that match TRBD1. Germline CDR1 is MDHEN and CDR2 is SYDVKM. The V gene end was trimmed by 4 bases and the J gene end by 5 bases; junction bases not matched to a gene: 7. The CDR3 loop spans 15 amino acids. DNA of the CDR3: TGTGCCAGCAGTTCCCTCCAGGGGGAGAATGAAAAACTGTTTTTT. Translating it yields CASSSLQGENEKLFF.

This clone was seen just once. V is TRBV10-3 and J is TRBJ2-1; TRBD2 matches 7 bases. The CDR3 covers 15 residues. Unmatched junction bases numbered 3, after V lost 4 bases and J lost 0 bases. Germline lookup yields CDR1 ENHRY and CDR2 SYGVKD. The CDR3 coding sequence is TGTGCCATCAGTGCGGGCGGGGGCTCCTACAATGAGCAGTTCTTC. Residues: CAISAGGGSYNEQFF.

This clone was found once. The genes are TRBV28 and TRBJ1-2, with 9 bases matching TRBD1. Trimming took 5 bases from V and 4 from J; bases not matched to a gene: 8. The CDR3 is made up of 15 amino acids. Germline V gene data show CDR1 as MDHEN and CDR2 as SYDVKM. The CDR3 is CASSTRQGGSYGYTF. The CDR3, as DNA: TGTGCCAGCAGTACCCGACAGGGGGGTTCCTATGGCTACACCTTC.

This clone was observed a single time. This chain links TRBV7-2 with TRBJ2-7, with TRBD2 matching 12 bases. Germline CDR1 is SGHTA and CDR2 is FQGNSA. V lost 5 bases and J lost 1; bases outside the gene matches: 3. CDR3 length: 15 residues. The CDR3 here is CASSPGTSGSYEQYF. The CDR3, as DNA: TGTGCCAGCAGCCCCGGGACTAGCGGGTCCTACGAGCAGTACTTC.

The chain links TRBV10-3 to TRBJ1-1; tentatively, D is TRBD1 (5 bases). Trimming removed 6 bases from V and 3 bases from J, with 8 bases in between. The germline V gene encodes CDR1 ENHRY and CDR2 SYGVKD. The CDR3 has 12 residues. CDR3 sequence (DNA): TGTGCCATCAGCGGCAGGGACACTGAAGCTTTCTTT. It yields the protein CAISGRDTEAFF.

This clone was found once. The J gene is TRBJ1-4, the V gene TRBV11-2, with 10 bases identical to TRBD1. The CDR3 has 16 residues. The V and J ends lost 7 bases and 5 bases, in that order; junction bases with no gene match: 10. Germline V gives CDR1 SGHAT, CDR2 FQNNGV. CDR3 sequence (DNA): TGTGCCAGCAAGCCCGGGCCGGGACAGGGGAATGAAAAACTGTTTTTT. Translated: CASKPGPGQGNEKLFF.

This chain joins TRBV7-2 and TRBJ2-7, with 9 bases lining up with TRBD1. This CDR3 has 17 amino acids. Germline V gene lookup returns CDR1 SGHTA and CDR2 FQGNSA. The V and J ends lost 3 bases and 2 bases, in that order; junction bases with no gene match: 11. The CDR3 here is CASSFAAGTGPTYEQYF. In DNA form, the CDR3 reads TGTGCCAGCAGCTTCGCCGCCGGGACAGGGCCCACCTACGAGCAGTACTTC. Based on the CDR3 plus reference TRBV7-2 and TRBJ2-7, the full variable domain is GAGVSQSPSNKVTEKGKDVELRCDPISGHTALYWYRQSLGQGLEFLIYFQGNSAPDKSGLPSDRFSAERTGGSVSTLTIQRTQQEDSAVYLCASSFAAGTGPTYEQYFGPGTRLTVT.

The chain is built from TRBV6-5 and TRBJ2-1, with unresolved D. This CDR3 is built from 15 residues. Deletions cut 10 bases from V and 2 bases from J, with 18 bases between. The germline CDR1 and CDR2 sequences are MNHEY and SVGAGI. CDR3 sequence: CATLDNDLAYNEQFF. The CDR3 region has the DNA TGTGCCACCTTGGATAATGACTTAGCCTACAATGAGCAGTTCTTC.

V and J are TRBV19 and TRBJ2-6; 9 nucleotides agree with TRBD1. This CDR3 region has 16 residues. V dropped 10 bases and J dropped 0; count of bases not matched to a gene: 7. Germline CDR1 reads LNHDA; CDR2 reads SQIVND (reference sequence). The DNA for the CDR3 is TGTGCCACCGGCGACAGGGGGTCCTCTGGGGCCAACGTCCTGACTTTC. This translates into CATGDRGSSGANVLTF.

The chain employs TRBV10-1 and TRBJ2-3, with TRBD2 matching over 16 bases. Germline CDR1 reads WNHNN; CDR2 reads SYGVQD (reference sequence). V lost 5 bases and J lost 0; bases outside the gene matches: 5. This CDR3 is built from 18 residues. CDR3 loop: CASSLGTSGRESTDTQYF. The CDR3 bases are TGCGCCAGCAGTTTAGGGACTAGCGGGAGGGAGAGCACAGATACGCAGTATTTT.

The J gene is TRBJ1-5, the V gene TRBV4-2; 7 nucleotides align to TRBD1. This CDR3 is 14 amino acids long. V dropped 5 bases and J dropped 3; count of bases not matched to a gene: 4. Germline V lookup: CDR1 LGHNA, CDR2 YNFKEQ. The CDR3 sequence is CASSFGTANQPQHF. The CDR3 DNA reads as TGTGCCAGCAGCTTTGGGACAGCCAATCAGCCCCAGCATTTT.

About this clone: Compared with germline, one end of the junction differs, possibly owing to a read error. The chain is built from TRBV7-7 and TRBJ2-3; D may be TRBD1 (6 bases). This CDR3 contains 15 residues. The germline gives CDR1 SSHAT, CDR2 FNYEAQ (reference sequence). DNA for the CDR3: TGTGCTAGCAGCTTTACGGACAGAAGCACAGATACGCAGTATTTT. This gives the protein CASSFTDRSTDTQYF. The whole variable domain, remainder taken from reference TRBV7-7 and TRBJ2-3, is GAGVSQSPRYKVTKRGQDVTLRCDPISSHATLYWYQQALGQGPEFLTYFNYEAQPDKSGLPSDRFSAERPEGSISTLTIQRTEQRDSAMYRCASSFTDRSTDTQYFGPGTRLTVL.

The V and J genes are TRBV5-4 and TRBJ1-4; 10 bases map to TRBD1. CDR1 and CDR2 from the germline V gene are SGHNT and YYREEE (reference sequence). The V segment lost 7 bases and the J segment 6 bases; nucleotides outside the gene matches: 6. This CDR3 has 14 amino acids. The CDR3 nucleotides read TGTGCCAGCGGACCGGGACAGGGGTATGAAAAACTGTTTTTT. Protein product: CASGPGQGYEKLFF.

The DNA for the CDR3 is TGTGCCAGCAGCTTAGGTGGGACAGGGAACACTGAAGCTTTCTTT. This encodes CASSLGGTGNTEAFF. This chain uses TRBV7-9 with TRBJ1-1; TRBD1 matches 8 bases. Germline CDR1 SEHNR, CDR2 FQNEAQ (reference sequence). The CDR3 contains 15 residues. With V trimmed by 1 base and J by 1 base, 2 bases remained unmatched.

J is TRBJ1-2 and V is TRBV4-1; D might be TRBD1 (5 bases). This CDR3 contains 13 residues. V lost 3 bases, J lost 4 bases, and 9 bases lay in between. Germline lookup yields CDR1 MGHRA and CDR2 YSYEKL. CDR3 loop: CASSQEDSYGYTF. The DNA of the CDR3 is TGCGCCAGCAGCCAGGAAGACAGCTATGGCTACACCTTC.

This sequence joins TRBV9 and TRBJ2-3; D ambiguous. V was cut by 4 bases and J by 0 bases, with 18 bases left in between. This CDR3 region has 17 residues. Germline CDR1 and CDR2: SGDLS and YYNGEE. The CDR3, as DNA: TGTGCCAGCAGCCCCAATGACGGCAGGTTGAGCACAGATACGCAGTATTTT. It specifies CASSPNDGRLSTDTQYF.

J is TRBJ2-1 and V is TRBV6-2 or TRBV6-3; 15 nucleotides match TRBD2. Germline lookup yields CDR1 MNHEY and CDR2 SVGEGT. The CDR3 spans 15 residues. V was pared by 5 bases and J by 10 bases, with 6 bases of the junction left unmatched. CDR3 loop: CASSIGLAGGLEQFF. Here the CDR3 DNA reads TGTGCCAGCAGTATTGGACTAGCGGGAGGGTTGGAGCAGTTCTTC.

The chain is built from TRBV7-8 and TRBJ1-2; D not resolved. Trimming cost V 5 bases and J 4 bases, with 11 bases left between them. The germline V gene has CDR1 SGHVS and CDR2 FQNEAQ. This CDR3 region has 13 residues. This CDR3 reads CASSIGEVYGYTF. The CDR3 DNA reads TGTGCCAGCAGCATCGGGGAGGTCTATGGCTACACCTTC.

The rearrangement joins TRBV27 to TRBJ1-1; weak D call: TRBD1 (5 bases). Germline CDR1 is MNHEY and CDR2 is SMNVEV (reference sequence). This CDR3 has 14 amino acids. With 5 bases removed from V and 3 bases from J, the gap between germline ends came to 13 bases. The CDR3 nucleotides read TGTGCCAGCAGTAAGTTTTTCAGGGACACTGAAGCTTTCTTT. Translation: CASSKFFRDTEAFF.

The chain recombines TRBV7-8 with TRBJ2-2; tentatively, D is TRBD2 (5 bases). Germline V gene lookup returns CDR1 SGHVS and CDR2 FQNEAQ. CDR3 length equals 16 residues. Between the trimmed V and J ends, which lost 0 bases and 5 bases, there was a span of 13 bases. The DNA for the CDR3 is TGTGCCAGCAGCTTAGCCTCTACCCCGGGAACCGGGGAGCTGTTTTTT. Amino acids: CASSLASTPGTGELFF.

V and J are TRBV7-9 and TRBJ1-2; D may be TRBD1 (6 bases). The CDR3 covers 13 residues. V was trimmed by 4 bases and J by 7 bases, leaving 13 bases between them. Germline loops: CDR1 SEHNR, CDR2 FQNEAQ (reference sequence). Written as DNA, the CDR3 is TGTGCCAGCAGCTCGGACAGCGCTAGTGGCTACACCTTC. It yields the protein CASSSDSASGYTF.

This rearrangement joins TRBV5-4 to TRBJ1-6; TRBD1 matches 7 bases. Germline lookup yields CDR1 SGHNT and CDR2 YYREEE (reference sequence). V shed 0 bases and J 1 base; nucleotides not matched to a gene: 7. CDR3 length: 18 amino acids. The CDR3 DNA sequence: TGTGCCAGCAGCTTGGGACCAACAGGGGAGTCCTATAATTCACCCCTCCACTTT. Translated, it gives CASSLGPTGESYNSPLHF.

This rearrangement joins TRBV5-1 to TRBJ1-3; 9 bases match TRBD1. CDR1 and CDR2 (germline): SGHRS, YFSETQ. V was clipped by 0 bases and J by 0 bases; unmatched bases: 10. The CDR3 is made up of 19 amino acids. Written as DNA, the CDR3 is TGCGCCAGCAGCTTGGGGACAGGGGACTATCTCAGCTCTGGAAACACCATATATTTT. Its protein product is CASSLGTGDYLSSGNTIYF. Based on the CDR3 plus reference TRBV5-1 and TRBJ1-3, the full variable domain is KAGVTQTPRYLIKTRGQQVTLSCSPISGHRSVSWYQQTPGQGLQFLFEYFSETQRNKGNFPGRFSGRQFSNSRSEMNVSTLELGDSALYLCASSLGTGDYLSSGNTIYFGEGSWLTVV.

The CDR3 here is CASSFLRDSRTDSPLHF. DNA of the CDR3: TGTGCCAGCAGTTTTCTTCGGGACAGCCGGACGGATTCACCCCTCCACTTT. V is TRBV27 and J is TRBJ1-6; TRBD1 agrees at 7 bases. Germline CDR1 MNHEY, CDR2 SMNVEV (reference sequence). CDR3 length: 17 amino acids. The trim removed 3 bases at V and 8 bases at J, leaving 13 bases unmatched.

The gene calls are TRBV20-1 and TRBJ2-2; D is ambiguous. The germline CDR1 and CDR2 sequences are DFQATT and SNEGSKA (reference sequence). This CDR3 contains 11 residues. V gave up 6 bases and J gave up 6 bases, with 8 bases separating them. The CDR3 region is CSAQSAGELFF. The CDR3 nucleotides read TGCAGTGCCCAAAGCGCCGGGGAGCTGTTTTTT.

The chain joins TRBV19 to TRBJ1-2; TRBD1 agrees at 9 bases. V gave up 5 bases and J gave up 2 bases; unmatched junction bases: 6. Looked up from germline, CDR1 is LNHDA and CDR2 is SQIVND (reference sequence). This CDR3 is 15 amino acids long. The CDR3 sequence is CASSPGTGRNYGYTF. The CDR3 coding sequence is TGTGCCAGTAGTCCAGGGACAGGGCGAAACTATGGCTACACCTTC.

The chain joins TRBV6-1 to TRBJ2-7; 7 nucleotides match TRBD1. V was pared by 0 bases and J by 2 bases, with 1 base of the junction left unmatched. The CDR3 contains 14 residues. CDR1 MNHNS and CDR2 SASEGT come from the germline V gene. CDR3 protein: CASSEADRAYEQYF. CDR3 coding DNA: TGTGCCAGCAGTGAAGCCGACAGGGCCTACGAGCAGTACTTC.

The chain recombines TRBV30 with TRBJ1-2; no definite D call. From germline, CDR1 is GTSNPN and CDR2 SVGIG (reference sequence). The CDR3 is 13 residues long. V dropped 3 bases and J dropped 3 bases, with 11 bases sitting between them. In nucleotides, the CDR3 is TGTGCCTGGAGCGGAACAGATTACTATGGCTACACCTTC. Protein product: CAWSGTDYYGYTF.

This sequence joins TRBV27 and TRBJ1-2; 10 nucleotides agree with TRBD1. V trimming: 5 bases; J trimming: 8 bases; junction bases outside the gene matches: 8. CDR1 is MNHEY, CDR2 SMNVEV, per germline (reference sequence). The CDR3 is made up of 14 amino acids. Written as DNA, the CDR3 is TGTGCCAGCAGTCCCGGGACAGGGGCCTTCGGCTACACCTTC. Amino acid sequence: CASSPGTGAFGYTF.

The CDR3 DNA reads as TGCAGCGTTCCGGGACAGGGAGCCGGGGCCAACGTCCTGACTTTC. It is translated as CSVPGQGAGANVLTF. This rearrangement joins TRBV29-1 to TRBJ2-6; 9 bases agree with TRBD1. Trimming removed 5 bases from V and 4 bases from J; junction bases left unmatched: 6. The CDR3 spans 15 residues. CDR1 and CDR2 (germline): SQVTM, ANQGSEA. Supplemented by reference TRBV29-1 and TRBJ2-6, the full variable domain reads SAVISQKPSRDICQRGTSLTIQCQVDSQVTMMFWYRQQPGQSLTLIATANQGSEATYESGFVIDKFPISRPNLTFSTLTVSNMSPEDSSIYLCSVPGQGAGANVLTFGAGSRLTVL.

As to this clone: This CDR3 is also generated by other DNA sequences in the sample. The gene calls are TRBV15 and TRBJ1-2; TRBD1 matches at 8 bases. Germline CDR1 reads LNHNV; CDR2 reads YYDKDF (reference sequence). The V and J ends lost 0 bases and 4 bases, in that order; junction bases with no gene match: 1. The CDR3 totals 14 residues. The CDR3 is CATSRDTGGYGYTF. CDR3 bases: TGTGCCACCAGCAGAGATACAGGGGGCTATGGCTACACCTTC. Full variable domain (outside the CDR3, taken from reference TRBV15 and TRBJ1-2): DAMVIQNPRYQVTQFGKPVTLSCSQTLNHNVMYWYQQKSSQAPKLLFHYYDKDFNNEADTPDNFQSRRPNTSFCFLDIRSPGLGDTAMYLCATSRDTGGYGYTFGSGTRLTVV.